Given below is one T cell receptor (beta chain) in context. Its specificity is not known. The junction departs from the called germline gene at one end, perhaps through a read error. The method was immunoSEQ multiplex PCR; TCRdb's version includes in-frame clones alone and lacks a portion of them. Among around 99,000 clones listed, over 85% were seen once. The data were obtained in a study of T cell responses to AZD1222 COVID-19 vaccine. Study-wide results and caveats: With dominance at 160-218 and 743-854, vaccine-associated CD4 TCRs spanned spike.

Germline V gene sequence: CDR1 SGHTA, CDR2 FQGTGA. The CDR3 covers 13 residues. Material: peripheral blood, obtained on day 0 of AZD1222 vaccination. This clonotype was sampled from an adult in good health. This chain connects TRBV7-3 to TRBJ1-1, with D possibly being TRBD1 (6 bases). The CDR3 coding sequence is TGTGCCAGCAGCCTAACAGGGAAGACTGAAGCTTTCTTT. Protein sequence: CASSLTGKTEAFF.